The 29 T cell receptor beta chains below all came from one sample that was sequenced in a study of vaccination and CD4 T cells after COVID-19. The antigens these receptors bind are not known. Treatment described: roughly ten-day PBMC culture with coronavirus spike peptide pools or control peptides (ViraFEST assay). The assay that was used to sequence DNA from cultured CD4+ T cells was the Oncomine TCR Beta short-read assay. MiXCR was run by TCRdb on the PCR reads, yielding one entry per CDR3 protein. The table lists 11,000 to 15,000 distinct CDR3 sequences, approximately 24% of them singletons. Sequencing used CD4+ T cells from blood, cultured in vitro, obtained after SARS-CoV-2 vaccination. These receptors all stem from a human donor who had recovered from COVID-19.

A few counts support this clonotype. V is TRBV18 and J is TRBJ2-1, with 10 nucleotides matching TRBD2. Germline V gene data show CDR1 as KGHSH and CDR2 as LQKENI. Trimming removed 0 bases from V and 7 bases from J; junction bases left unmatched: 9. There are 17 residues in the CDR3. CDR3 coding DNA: TGTGCCAGCTCACCACCGGCCGGACTAGCGGACGGGAATGAGCAGTTCTTC. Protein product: CASSPPAGLADGNEQFF.

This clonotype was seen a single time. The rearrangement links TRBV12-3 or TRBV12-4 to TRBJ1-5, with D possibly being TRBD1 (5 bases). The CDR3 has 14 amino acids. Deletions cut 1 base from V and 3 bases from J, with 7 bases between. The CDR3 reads CASSLGRVNQPQHF. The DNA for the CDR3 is TGTGCCAGCAGTTTAGGCAGGGTCAATCAGCCCCAGCATTTT.

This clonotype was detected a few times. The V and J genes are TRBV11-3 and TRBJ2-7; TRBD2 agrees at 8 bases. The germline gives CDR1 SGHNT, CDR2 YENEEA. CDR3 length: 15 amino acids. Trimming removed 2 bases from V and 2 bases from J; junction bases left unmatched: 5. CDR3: CASSLRSGTPYEQYF. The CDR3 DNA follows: TGTGCCAGCAGCTTACGTAGCGGGACACCCTACGAGCAGTACTTC. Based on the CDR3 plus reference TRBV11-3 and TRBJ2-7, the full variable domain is EAGVVQSPRYKIIEKKQPVAFWCNPISGHNTLYWYLQNLGQGPELLIRYENEEAVDDSQLPKDRFSAERLKGVDSTLKIQPAELGDSAVYLCASSLRSGTPYEQYFGPGTRLTVT.

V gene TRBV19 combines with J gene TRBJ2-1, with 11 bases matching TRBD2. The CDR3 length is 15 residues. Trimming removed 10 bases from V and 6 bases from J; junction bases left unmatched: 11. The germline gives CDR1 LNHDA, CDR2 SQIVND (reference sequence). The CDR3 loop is CATKPGTSGSNEQFF. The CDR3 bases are TGTGCCACCAAACCCGGGACTAGCGGCTCCAATGAGCAGTTCTTC.

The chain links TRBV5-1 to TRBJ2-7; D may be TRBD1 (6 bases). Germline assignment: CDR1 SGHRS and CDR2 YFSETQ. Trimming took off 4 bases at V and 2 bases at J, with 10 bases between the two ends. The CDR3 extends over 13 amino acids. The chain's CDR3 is CASSQRTAYEQYF. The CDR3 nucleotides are TGCGCCAGCAGCCAGAGGACAGCCTACGAGCAGTACTTC. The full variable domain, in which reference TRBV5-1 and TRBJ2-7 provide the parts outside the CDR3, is KAGVTQTPRYLIKTRGQQVTLSCSPISGHRSVSWYQQTPGQGLQFLFEYFSETQRNKGNFPGRFSGRQFSNSRSEMNVSTLELGDSALYLCASSQRTAYEQYFGPGTRLTVT.

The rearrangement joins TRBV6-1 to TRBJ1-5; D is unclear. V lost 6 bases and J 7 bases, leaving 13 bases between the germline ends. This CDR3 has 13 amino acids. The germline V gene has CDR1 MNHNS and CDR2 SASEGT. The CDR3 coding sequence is TGTGCCAGCAGCCCCATCCCGGACCAGCCCCAGCATTTT. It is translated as CASSPIPDQPQHF.

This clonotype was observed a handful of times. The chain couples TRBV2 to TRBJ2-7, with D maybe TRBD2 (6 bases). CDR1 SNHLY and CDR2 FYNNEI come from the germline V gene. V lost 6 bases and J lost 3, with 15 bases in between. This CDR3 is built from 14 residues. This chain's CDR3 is CASSRGLLIYEQYF. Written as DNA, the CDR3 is TGTGCCAGCAGCCGGGGACTTCTAATCTACGAGCAGTACTTC.

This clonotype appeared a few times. The CDR3 spells CAWKRTGATEAFF. CDR3 DNA: TGTGCCTGGAAACGAACAGGGGCGACTGAAGCTTTCTTT. The chain has TRBV30 and TRBJ1-1; 7 bases are shared with TRBD1. CDR1 and CDR2 (germline): GTSNPN, SVGIG (reference sequence). The junction had 7 bases not matched to a gene; V was cut back by 4 bases and J by 5 bases. This CDR3 has 13 amino acids.

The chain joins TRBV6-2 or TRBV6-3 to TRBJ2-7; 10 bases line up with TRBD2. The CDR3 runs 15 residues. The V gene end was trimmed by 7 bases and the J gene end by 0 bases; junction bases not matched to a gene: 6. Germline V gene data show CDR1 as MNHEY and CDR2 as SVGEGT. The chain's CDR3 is CASIEGTSASYEQYF. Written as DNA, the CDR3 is TGTGCCAGCATAGAGGGGACTAGCGCCTCCTACGAGCAGTACTTC.

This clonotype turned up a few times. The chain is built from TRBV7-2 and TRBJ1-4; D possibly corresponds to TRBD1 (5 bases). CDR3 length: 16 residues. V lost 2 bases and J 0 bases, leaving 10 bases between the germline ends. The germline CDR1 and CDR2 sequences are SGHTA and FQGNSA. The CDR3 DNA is TGTGCCAGCAGCTTAATGGGGGGAGCAACTAATGAAAAACTGTTTTTT. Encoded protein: CASSLMGGATNEKLFF. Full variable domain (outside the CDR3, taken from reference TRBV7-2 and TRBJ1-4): GAGVSQSPSNKVTEKGKDVELRCDPISGHTALYWYRQSLGQGLEFLIYFQGNSAPDKSGLPSDRFSAERTGGSVSTLTIQRTQQEDSAVYLCASSLMGGATNEKLFFGSGTQLSVL.

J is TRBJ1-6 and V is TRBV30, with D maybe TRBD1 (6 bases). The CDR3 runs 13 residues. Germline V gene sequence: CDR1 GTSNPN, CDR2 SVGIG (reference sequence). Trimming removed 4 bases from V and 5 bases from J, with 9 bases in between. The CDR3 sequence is CAWNGGHNSPLHF. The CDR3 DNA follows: TGTGCCTGGAACGGGGGGCATAATTCACCCCTCCACTTT. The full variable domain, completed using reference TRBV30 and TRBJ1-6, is SQTIHQWPATLVQPVGSPLSLECTVEGTSNPNLYWYRQAAGRGLQLLFYSVGIGQISSEVPQNLSASRPQDRQFILSSKKLLLSDSGFYLCAWNGGHNSPLHFGNGTRLTVT.

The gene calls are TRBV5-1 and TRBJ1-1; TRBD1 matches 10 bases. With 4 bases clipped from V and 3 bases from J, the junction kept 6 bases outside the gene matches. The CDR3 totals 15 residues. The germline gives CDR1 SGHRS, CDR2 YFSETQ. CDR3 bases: TGCGCCAGCAGCCCCCAGACAGGGGGCTACACTGAAGCTTTCTTT. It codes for CASSPQTGGYTEAFF.

The CDR3 loop reads CASSYPENEQFF. The CDR3 DNA follows: TGTGCCAGCAGTTACCCGGAGAATGAGCAGTTCTTC. J is TRBJ2-1 and V is TRBV6-2 or TRBV6-3; D not resolved. The V end was cut by 2 bases, the J end by 7 bases, with 6 bases between. CDR1 and CDR2 from the germline V gene are MNHEY and SVGEGT. The CDR3 is 12 amino acids.

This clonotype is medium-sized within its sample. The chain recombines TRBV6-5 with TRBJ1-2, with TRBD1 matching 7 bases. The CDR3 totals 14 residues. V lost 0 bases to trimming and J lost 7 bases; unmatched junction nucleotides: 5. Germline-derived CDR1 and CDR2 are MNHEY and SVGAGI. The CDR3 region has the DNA TGTGCCAGCAGTTACTCGGGACGGGACAGTGGCTACACCTTC. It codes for CASSYSGRDSGYTF.

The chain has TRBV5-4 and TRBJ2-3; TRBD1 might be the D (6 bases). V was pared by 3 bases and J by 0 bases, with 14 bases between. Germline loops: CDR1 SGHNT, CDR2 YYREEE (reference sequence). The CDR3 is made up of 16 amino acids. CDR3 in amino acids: CASSSRRDKSTDTQYF. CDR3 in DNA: TGTGCCAGCAGCTCTCGCCGGGACAAAAGCACAGATACGCAGTATTTT. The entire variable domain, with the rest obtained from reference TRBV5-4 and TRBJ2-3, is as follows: ETGVTQSPTHLIKTRGQQVTLRCSSQSGHNTVSWYQQALGQGPQFIFQYYREEENGRGNFPPRFSGLQFPNYSSELNVNALELDDSALYLCASSSRRDKSTDTQYFGPGTRLTVL.

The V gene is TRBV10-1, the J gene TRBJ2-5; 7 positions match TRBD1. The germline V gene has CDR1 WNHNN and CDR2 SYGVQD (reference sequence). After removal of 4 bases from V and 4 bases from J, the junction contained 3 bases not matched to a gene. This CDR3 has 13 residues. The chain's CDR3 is CASSVSGGETQYF. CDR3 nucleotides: TGCGCCAGCAGTGTCTCAGGGGGAGAGACCCAGTACTTC.

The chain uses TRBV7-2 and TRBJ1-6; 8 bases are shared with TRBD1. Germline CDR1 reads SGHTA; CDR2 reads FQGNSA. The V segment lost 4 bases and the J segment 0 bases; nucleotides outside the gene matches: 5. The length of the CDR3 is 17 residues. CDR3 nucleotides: TGTGCCAGCAGCTCCCGGGACAGGTTCTCCTATAATTCACCCCTCCACTTT. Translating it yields CASSSRDRFSYNSPLHF.

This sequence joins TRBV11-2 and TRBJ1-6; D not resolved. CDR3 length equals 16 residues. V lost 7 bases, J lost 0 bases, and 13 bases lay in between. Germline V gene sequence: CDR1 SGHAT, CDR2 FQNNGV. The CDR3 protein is CASTQDRSSYNSPLHF. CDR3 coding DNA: TGTGCCAGCACCCAAGACCGGAGCTCCTATAATTCACCCCTCCACTTT. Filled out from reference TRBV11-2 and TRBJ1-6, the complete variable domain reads EAGVAQSPRYKIIEKRQSVAFWCNPISGHATLYWYQQILGQGPKLLIQFQNNGVVDDSQLPKDRFSAERLKGVDSTLKIQPAKLEDSAVYLCASTQDRSSYNSPLHFGNGTRLTVT.

CDR3 sequence reads: CASSYSGRISTDTQYF. In nucleotides, the CDR3 is TGTGCCAGCAGTTACTCGGGCAGGATAAGCACAGATACGCAGTATTTT. The chain uses TRBV6-5 and TRBJ2-3; no clear D gene. The CDR3 extends over 16 amino acids. V was trimmed by 0 bases and J by 0 bases, leaving 10 bases between them. CDR1 MNHEY and CDR2 SVGAGI come from the germline V gene.

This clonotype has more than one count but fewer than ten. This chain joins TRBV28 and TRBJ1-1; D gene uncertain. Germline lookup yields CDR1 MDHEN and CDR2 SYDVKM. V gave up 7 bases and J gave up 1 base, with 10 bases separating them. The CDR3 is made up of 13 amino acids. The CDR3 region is CASNIQTNTEAFF. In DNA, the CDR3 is TGTGCCAGCAACATACAGACGAACACTGAAGCTTTCTTT.

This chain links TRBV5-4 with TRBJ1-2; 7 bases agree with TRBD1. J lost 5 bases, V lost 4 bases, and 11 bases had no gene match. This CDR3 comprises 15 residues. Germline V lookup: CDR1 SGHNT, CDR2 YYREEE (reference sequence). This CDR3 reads CASSGGDSRRYGYTF. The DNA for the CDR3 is TGTGCCAGCAGCGGGGGGGACAGTCGAAGATATGGCTACACCTTC.

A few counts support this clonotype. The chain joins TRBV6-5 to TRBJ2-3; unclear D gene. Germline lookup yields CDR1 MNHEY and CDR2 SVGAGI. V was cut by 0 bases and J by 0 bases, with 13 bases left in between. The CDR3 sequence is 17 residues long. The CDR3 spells CASSYSRLMASTDTQYF. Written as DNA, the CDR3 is TGTGCCAGCAGTTACTCCCGATTAATGGCTAGCACAGATACGCAGTATTTT.

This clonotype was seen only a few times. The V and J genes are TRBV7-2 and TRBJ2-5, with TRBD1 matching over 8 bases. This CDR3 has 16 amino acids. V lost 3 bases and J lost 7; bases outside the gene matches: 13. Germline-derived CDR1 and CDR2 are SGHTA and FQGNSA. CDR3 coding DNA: TGTGCCAGCAGCTTGGGAGGACAGGGCGGTCGGGTGACCCAGTACTTC. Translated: CASSLGGQGGRVTQYF.

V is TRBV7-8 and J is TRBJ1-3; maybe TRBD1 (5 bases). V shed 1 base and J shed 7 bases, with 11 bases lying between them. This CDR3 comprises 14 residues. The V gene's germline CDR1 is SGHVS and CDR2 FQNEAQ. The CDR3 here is CASSLGGSGNTIYF. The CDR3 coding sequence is TGTGCCAGCAGCTTAGGGGGCTCGGGCAACACCATATATTTT.

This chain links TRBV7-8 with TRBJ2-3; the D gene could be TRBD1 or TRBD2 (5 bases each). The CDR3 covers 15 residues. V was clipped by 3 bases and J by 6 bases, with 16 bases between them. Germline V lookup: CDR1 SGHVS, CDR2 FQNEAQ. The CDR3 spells CASSLATAGTDTQYF. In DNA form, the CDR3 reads TGTGCCAGCAGCTTGGCGACAGCAGGGACCGATACGCAGTATTTT.

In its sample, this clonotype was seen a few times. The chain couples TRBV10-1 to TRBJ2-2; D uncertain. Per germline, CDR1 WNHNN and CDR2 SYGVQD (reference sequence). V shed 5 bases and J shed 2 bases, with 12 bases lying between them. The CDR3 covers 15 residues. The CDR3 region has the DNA TGCGCCAGCAGTAAAGAATGGGGAAACACCGGGGAGCTGTTTTTT. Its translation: CASSKEWGNTGELFF.

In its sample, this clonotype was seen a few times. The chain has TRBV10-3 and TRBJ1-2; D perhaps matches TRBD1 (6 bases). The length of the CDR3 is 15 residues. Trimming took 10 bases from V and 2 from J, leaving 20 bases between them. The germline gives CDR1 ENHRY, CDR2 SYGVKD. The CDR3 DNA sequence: TGTGCCACCGCTCTCAGACAGGAAGGCAACTATGGCTACACCTTC. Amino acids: CATALRQEGNYGYTF.

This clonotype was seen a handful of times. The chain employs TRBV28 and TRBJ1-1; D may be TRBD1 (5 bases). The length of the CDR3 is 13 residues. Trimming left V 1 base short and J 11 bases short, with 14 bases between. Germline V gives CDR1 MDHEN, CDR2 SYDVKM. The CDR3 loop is CASSLSGVVGAFF. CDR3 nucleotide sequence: TGTGCCAGCAGTTTATCGGGGGTGGTTGGCGCTTTCTTT.

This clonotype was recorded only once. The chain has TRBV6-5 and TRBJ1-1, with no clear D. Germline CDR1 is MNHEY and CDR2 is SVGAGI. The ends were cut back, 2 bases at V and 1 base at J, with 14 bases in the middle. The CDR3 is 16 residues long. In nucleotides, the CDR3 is TGTGCCAGCAGTTACCAAACTGAGACGGCGAACACTGAAGCTTTCTTT. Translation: CASSYQTETANTEAFF.